The next 31 T cell receptor beta chains were all read from a single sample in a study of OX40 agonist ivuxolimab in advanced cancers. Profiled with immunoSEQ multiplex PCR; TCRdb holds only in-frame clones, not every one. The sample records 98,000 or so clones, about four fifths being singletons. The input for sequencing was CD4+ or CD8+ T cells sorted from blood, taken in a trial of the OX40 agonist ivuxolimab. Receptor source: an adult with an advanced solid tumor such as melanoma, head and neck, liver or kidney cancer.

The V gene is TRBV29-1, the J gene TRBJ2-7; possibly TRBD2 for D (6 bases). This CDR3 is built from 14 residues. The germline V and J ends were trimmed by 4 bases and 0 bases, with 13 bases remaining between them. Germline V gives CDR1 SQVTM, CDR2 ANQGSEA. CDR3 in amino acids: CSVARGLSSYEQYF. DNA of the CDR3: TGCAGCGTTGCGCGGGGTCTTTCCTCCTACGAGCAGTACTTC.

This sequence joins TRBV6-4 and TRBJ2-1; D perhaps matches TRBD1 (7 bases). V lost 5 bases and J lost 14, with 19 bases in between. CDR3 size: 13 residues. Germline V gene sequence: CDR1 MRHNA, CDR2 SNTAGT. The CDR3 here is CASSTSGGGEKFF. The CDR3 region has the DNA TGTGCCAGCAGTACCTCAGGAGGGGGCGAGAAGTTCTTC.

CDR3 coding DNA: TGTGCCAGCAGCCTTCGGAGCTCTGGAAACACCATATATTTT. This encodes CASSLRSSGNTIYF. The chain has TRBV21-1 and TRBJ1-3. TRBV21-1 is an annotated pseudogene. The CDR3 sequence is 14 residues long.

This chain links TRBV7-6 with TRBJ1-6; D is undetermined. This CDR3 is built from 15 residues. V lost 2 bases to trimming and J lost 4 bases, with 9 bases between them. The germline CDR1 and CDR2 sequences are SGHVS and FNYEAQ. CDR3 sequence (DNA): TGTGCCAGCAGCTTACGGAACCCATATAATTCACCCCTCCACTTT. It is translated as CASSLRNPYNSPLHF.

This clone was counted only a few times. The J gene is TRBJ1-1, the V gene TRBV6-5, with D uncertain. V was clipped by 5 bases and J by 5 bases, with 18 bases between them. The CDR3 consists of 15 residues. Germline V gene lookup returns CDR1 MNHEY and CDR2 SVGAGI. CDR3 DNA sequence: TGTGCCAGCAGTCTCTCCTTGAACACTGAAACTGAAGCTTTCTTT. Protein: CASSLSLNTETEAFF.

The gene calls are TRBV28 and TRBJ2-1, with 14 bases aligning to TRBD2. The CDR3 loop spans 16 amino acids. V gave up 5 bases and J gave up 14 bases; unmatched junction bases: 14. Per germline, CDR1 MDHEN and CDR2 SYDVKM. The CDR3 DNA follows: TGTGCCAGCAGTCCCGGGACTAGCGGGAGAACTGGTACGGAGTTCTTC. This encodes CASSPGTSGRTGTEFF.

This chain uses TRBV6-6 with TRBJ2-7; D is unresolved. The CDR3 totals 13 residues. Trimming removed 2 bases from V and 5 bases from J, with 10 bases in between. CDR1 is MNHNY, CDR2 SVGAGI, per germline (reference sequence). The CDR3 DNA reads TGTGCCAGCAGTTACGGCCTACCCCACGAGCAGTACTTC. This encodes CASSYGLPHEQYF.

The chain carries TRBV27 and TRBJ2-7; unclear D gene. The germline gives CDR1 MNHEY, CDR2 SMNVEV (reference sequence). V was shortened by 2 bases and J by 3 bases, with 8 bases between the two germline ends. This CDR3 has 13 residues. Here the CDR3 reads CASSLRAFYEQYF. CDR3 bases: TGTGCCAGCAGTTTACGGGCTTTCTACGAGCAGTACTTC.

This chain links TRBV7-2 with TRBJ1-5; D possibly corresponds to TRBD1 (5 bases). Germline CDR1 reads SGHTA; CDR2 reads FQGNSA. Between the trimmed V and J ends, which lost 0 bases and 6 bases, there was a span of 12 bases. CDR3 length equals 15 residues. The CDR3 DNA reads TGTGCCAGCAGCTTAGCGTTGCAGGGCGGTCAGCCCCAGCATTTT. It translates to CASSLALQGGQPQHF.

This chain uses TRBV2 with TRBJ2-7, with D perhaps being TRBD1 or TRBD2 (5 bases each). The CDR3 extends over 15 amino acids. Trimming cost V 6 bases and J 9 bases, with 24 bases left between them. CDR1 and CDR2 from the germline V gene are SNHLY and FYNNEI. The CDR3 sequence is CASRDGGHGPFAQYF. The CDR3 bases are TGTGCCAGCAGAGACGGAGGACACGGACCATTTGCGCAGTACTTC.

This clone was found a few times. The V call is TRBV2, the J call TRBJ1-5; D is possibly TRBD1 (5 bases). V gave up 5 bases and J gave up 6 bases, with 11 bases separating them. CDR3 length equals 13 residues. Germline CDR1 reads SNHLY; CDR2 reads FYNNEI. The CDR3 DNA reads as TGTGCCAGCAGTCCGCAGGGTTTTCAGCCCCAGCATTTT. This encodes CASSPQGFQPQHF.

Only a few counts were recorded for this clone. This chain links TRBV19 with TRBJ1-1, with a weak D call TRBD1 (5 bases). The length of the CDR3 is 12 residues. Germline assignment: CDR1 LNHDA and CDR2 SQIVND (reference sequence). The V end lost 7 bases, the J end lost 4 bases, and 10 bases lay between the germline ends. The CDR3 protein is CASMYGGTEAFF. In nucleotides, the CDR3 is TGTGCCAGTATGTACGGGGGCACTGAAGCTTTCTTT.

The J gene is TRBJ2-1, the V gene TRBV4-2; a possible D gene is TRBD2 (5 bases). Germline CDR1 is LGHNA and CDR2 is YNFKEQ. The CDR3 covers 13 residues. With 0 bases removed from V and 14 bases from J, the gap between germline ends came to 14 bases. CDR3: CASSQDRGKEEFF. CDR3 nucleotides: TGTGCCAGCAGCCAAGATCGGGGAAAGGAGGAGTTCTTC.

The V and J genes are TRBV19 and TRBJ2-1; 9 positions agree with TRBD2. J was trimmed by 6 bases and V by 4 bases; bases with no gene match: 1. From germline, CDR1 is LNHDA and CDR2 SQIVND (reference sequence). The CDR3 sequence is 13 residues long. The CDR3 sequence: CASSSGRANEQFF. CDR3 coding DNA: TGTGCCAGTAGTAGCGGGAGGGCCAATGAGCAGTTCTTC.

The genes are TRBV9 and TRBJ1-4, with 9 bases aligning to TRBD1. Germline CDR1 reads SGDLS; CDR2 reads YYNGEE. This CDR3 spans 15 amino acids. With V trimmed by 3 bases and J by 6 bases, 6 bases remained unmatched. The CDR3 DNA follows: TGTGCCAGCAGCGGCGGACAGGGGCGGTATGAAAAACTGTTTTTT. Protein sequence: CASSGGQGRYEKLFF. Full variable domain (missing parts from reference TRBV9 and TRBJ1-4): DSGVTQTPKHLITATGQRVTLRCSPRSGDLSVYWYQQSLDQGLQFLIQYYNGEERAKGNILERFSAQQFPDLHSELNLSSLELGDSALYFCASSGGQGRYEKLFFGSGTQLSVL.

The rearrangement links TRBV7-2 to TRBJ2-7; D call uncertain. Per the germline V gene, CDR1 is SGHTA and CDR2 is FQGNSA. Trimming took off 1 base at V and 0 bases at J, with 7 bases between the two ends. There are 14 residues in the CDR3. The CDR3 sequence: CASSLELSSYEQYF. For the CDR3, the DNA is TGTGCCAGCAGCTTAGAGCTTAGCTCCTACGAGCAGTACTTC.

The chain is built from TRBV7-3 and TRBJ2-1; 9 bases agree with TRBD2. The CDR3 totals 16 residues. CDR1 and CDR2 from the germline V gene are SGHTA and FQGTGA. The V and J ends lost 5 bases and 5 bases, in that order; junction bases with no gene match: 10. CDR3 nucleotide sequence: TGTGCCAGCAGCCTCGCCGGGACTAGCCTTCACAATGAGCAGTTCTTC. This sequence encodes CASSLAGTSLHNEQFF.

The chain couples TRBV5-6 to TRBJ1-1; D unresolved. Per the germline V gene, CDR1 is SGHDT and CDR2 is YYEEEE. CDR3 size: 13 residues. V lost 4 bases, J lost 1 base, and 8 bases lay in between. CDR3 nucleotides: TGTGCCAGCAGCAAGATAGCGAACACTGAAGCTTTCTTT. It translates to CASSKIANTEAFF.

J is TRBJ2-1 and V is TRBV15; D may correspond to TRBD1 or TRBD2 (5 bases each). The V end was cut by 0 bases, the J end by 15 bases, with 15 bases between. CDR3 length: 13 residues. CDR1 and CDR2 (germline): LNHNV, YYDKDF (reference sequence). The CDR3 DNA reads TGTGCCACCAGCAGAGACCGGGGCCCAGTAGTGTTCTTC. Translated, it gives CATSRDRGPVVFF.

The rearrangement joins TRBV28 to TRBJ2-7; perhaps TRBD1 as D (6 bases). Germline-derived CDR1 and CDR2 are MDHEN and SYDVKM. The V end was cut by 3 bases, the J end by 1 base, with 13 bases between. This CDR3 region has 15 residues. DNA of the CDR3: TGTGCCAGCAGTTTCCCGACAGGTTTGTCCTACGAGCAGTACTTC. Amino acids: CASSFPTGLSYEQYF.

The rearrangement uses TRBV4-2 and TRBJ2-3; a weak D match, TRBD1 (5 bases). V lost 1 base, J lost 4 bases, and 12 bases lay in between. The CDR3 length is 15 residues. The germline V gene encodes CDR1 LGHNA and CDR2 YNFKEQ. The CDR3 reads CASSQGGARADTQYF. CDR3 nucleotide sequence: TGTGCCAGCAGCCAAGGTGGGGCTCGGGCAGATACGCAGTATTTT.

The J gene is TRBJ1-5, the V gene TRBV13; 10 bases map to TRBD1. The J segment lost 4 bases and the V segment lost 6 bases, leaving 9 bases of the junction unmatched. CDR3 length equals 16 residues. Germline CDR1 and CDR2: PRHDT and FYEKMQ (reference sequence). CDR3 region: CASSAPGQGFNQPQHF. The CDR3 DNA reads as TGTGCCAGCAGTGCACCGGGACAGGGGTTTAATCAGCCCCAGCATTTT.

This clone is a singleton in its sample. J is TRBJ2-3 and V is TRBV7-9, with D perhaps matching TRBD2 (5 bases). Trimming shortened V by 3 bases and J by 4 bases, and 8 bases separated the two germline ends. This CDR3 has 13 amino acids. Per germline, CDR1 SEHNR and CDR2 FQNEAQ (reference sequence). CDR3 coding DNA: TGTGCCAGCAGCTTCGCGAGGGCAGATACGCAGTATTTT. Its translation is CASSFARADTQYF.

This chain links TRBV30 with TRBJ1-4; 9 bases agree with TRBD1. Germline V gene data show CDR1 as GTSNPN and CDR2 as SVGIG (reference sequence). This CDR3 contains 15 residues. The trim removed 1 base at V and 4 bases at J, leaving 4 bases unmatched. CDR3 residues: CAWSEGGQGNEKLFF. The CDR3 DNA is TGTGCCTGGAGTGAGGGGGGACAGGGTAATGAAAAACTGTTTTTT. Full variable domain (remainder filled in from reference TRBV30 and TRBJ1-4): SQTIHQWPATLVQPVGSPLSLECTVEGTSNPNLYWYRQAAGRGLQLLFYSVGIGQISSEVPQNLSASRPQDRQFILSSKKLLLSDSGFYLCAWSEGGQGNEKLFFGSGTQLSVL.

Only a few counts were recorded for this clone. The J gene is TRBJ2-5, the V gene TRBV14, with TRBD1 as a possible D gene (5 bases). V shed 1 base and J shed 5 bases, with 20 bases lying between them. The germline V gene encodes CDR1 SGHDN and CDR2 FVKESK. The CDR3 runs to 17 residues. CDR3 sequence: CASSQGSAGRYRETQYF. In DNA form, the CDR3 reads TGTGCCAGCAGCCAAGGATCGGCAGGGCGGTATCGGGAGACCCAGTACTTC.

The rearrangement uses TRBV5-4 and TRBJ2-3; D is possibly TRBD1 (5 bases). Per germline, CDR1 SGHNT and CDR2 YYREEE (reference sequence). The CDR3 runs to 14 residues. Trimming took off 0 bases at V and 3 bases at J, with 8 bases between the two ends. The CDR3 loop is CASSLARVTDTQYF. CDR3 sequence (DNA): TGTGCCAGCAGCTTGGCCAGGGTGACAGATACGCAGTATTTT.

V is TRBV2 and J is TRBJ1-5; D is undetermined. Germline V CDR1 and CDR2: SNHLY, FYNNEI. V was pared by 5 bases and J by 4 bases, with 12 bases between. This CDR3 comprises 14 residues. In DNA form, the CDR3 reads TGTGCCAGCAGTTTGGAGGGTGGGAATCAGCCCCAGCATTTT. It specifies CASSLEGGNQPQHF.

The chain combines TRBV9 with TRBJ1-3; maybe TRBD1 (6 bases). CDR1 is SGDLS and CDR2 is YYNGEE in the germline V gene. There are 12 residues in the CDR3. V dropped 4 bases and J dropped 7 bases, with 9 bases sitting between them. The CDR3 reads CASSPQGNTIYF. In nucleotides, the CDR3 is TGTGCCAGCAGCCCCCAGGGGAACACCATATATTTT. Filled out from reference TRBV9 and TRBJ1-3, the complete variable domain reads DSGVTQTPKHLITATGQRVTLRCSPRSGDLSVYWYQQSLDQGLQFLIQYYNGEERAKGNILERFSAQQFPDLHSELNLSSLELGDSALYFCASSPQGNTIYFGEGSWLTVV.

The chain uses TRBV7-2 and TRBJ2-7; D is perhaps TRBD2 (6 bases). V lost 5 bases and J 3 bases, leaving 14 bases between the germline ends. The CDR3 is made up of 14 amino acids. Germline assignment: CDR1 SGHTA and CDR2 FQGNSA. The CDR3 reads CASSPGTGVYEQYF. The CDR3 DNA follows: TGTGCCAGCAGCCCCGGGACTGGTGTCTACGAGCAGTACTTC.

The chain couples TRBV11-2 to TRBJ1-2, with D possibly TRBD1 on 5 matching bases. V gave up 0 bases and J gave up 2 bases, with 10 bases separating them. The germline gives CDR1 SGHAT, CDR2 FQNNGV. This CDR3 spans 15 amino acids. The CDR3 DNA is TGTGCCAGCAGCTTAGAGGAGGGGCAGAACTATGGCTACACCTTC. This translates into CASSLEEGQNYGYTF.

The chain couples TRBV4-1 to TRBJ2-1, with TRBD1 matching 11 bases. Per germline, CDR1 MGHRA and CDR2 YSYEKL. The CDR3 runs 16 residues. J gave up 4 bases and V 4 bases, and 6 bases lay outside the gene matches. CDR3 protein: CASSPRGQGAYNEQFF. For the CDR3, the DNA is TGCGCCAGCAGCCCTCGTGGACAGGGGGCTTACAATGAGCAGTTCTTC.